What follows are 14 T cell receptor beta chains derived from one specimen sequenced in a study of cytomegalovirus exposure and HLA in healthy donors. The study ran its PCR with 60 Vbeta and 13 Jbeta primers. Clones were read by immunoSEQ multiplex PCR, and TCRdb kept only the in-frame ones, dropping some. The sample yields 150,000 to 200,000 clones, about 79% seen once. What was sequenced was PBMCs. The receptors derive from a woman between 50 and 59 years old in good health and CMV-seronegative.

The chain links TRBV5-1 to TRBJ2-3; no reliable D call. Deletions cut 4 bases from V and 0 bases from J, with 9 bases between. This CDR3 spans 14 amino acids. Germline V gives CDR1 SGHRS, CDR2 YFSETQ. The CDR3 sequence: CASSQVSSTDTQYF. The CDR3 bases are TGCGCCAGCAGCCAGGTTTCCAGCACAGATACGCAGTATTTT.

V usage is TRBV28 and J usage is TRBJ2-3; 11 positions match TRBD2. The V gene's germline CDR1 is MDHEN and CDR2 SYDVKM. V trimming: 1 base; J trimming: 7 bases; junction bases outside the gene matches: 13. The CDR3 has 18 residues. The CDR3 is CASSLFRRLAGSFYTQYF. DNA of the CDR3: TGTGCCAGCAGTTTATTCAGGAGACTAGCGGGATCATTTTATACGCAGTATTTT.

J is TRBJ1-5 and V is TRBV19; D is undetermined. Trimming took 5 bases from V and 4 from J, leaving 6 bases between them. The CDR3 has 12 residues. Germline assignment: CDR1 LNHDA and CDR2 SQIVND (reference sequence). This CDR3 is CASSSPNQPQHF. For the CDR3, the DNA is TGTGCCAGTAGTTCCCCTAATCAGCCCCAGCATTTT.

The gene calls are TRBV18 and TRBJ1-2; possibly TRBD1 for D (6 bases). The CDR3 contains 14 residues. CDR1 is KGHSH and CDR2 is LQKENI in the germline V gene. Trimming took off 1 base at V and 3 bases at J, with 9 bases between the two ends. In nucleotides, the CDR3 is TGTGCCAGCTCACCACGTAGACAGGACTATGGCTACACCTTC. Translating gives CASSPRRQDYGYTF.

The rearrangement links TRBV6-1 to TRBJ1-5; D is possibly TRBD1 (6 bases). CDR3 length: 15 residues. The V and J ends lost 3 bases and 5 bases respectively, with 14 bases between them. Germline values: CDR1 MNHNS, CDR2 SASEGT. The CDR3 DNA reads as TGTGCCAGCAGTGAGCACAGGGTTTTGTATCAGCCCCAGCATTTT. Translation: CASSEHRVLYQPQHF.

V usage is TRBV28 and J usage is TRBJ2-5; D perhaps matches TRBD1 (5 bases). This CDR3 has 15 amino acids. Looked up from germline, CDR1 is MDHEN and CDR2 is SYDVKM. The V end lost 5 bases, the J end lost 5 bases, and 18 bases lay between the germline ends. In DNA, the CDR3 is TGTGCCAGCAGTATCCAGCAGGGCCGGCAGGAGACCCAGTACTTC. Residues: CASSIQQGRQETQYF.

The genes are TRBV23-1 and TRBJ2-7; TRBD1 matches 10 bases. TRBV23-1 is reported as an ORF; its role is uncertain. The CDR3 is 16 amino acids. J was trimmed by 3 bases and V by 4 bases; bases with no gene match: 9. CDR3 nucleotides: TGCGCCAGCAGTCGTGGGACAGGGGAGTTCGGCTACGAGCAGTACTTC. It yields the protein CASSRGTGEFGYEQYF.

The chain has TRBV7-2 and TRBJ2-7; D is uncertain. The CDR3 is 12 amino acids. Germline-derived CDR1 and CDR2 are SGHTA and FQGNSA. V dropped 4 bases and J dropped 0 bases, with 4 bases sitting between them. In nucleotides, the CDR3 is TGTGCCAGCAGCTCCAACTCCTACGAGCAGTACTTC. This codes for CASSSNSYEQYF.

A few counts support this clone. The chain combines TRBV6-5 with TRBJ2-7, with 8 bases that match TRBD1. The CDR3 contains 13 residues. With 10 bases clipped from V and 3 bases from J, the junction kept 8 bases outside the gene matches. Per germline, CDR1 MNHEY and CDR2 SVGAGI. As DNA, the CDR3 is TGTGCCACCTCCGGGACAGGCTACTACGAGCAGTACTTC. Protein sequence: CATSGTGYYEQYF.

This clone came up a few times. The gene calls are TRBV7-2 and TRBJ1-5; 8 bases are a match to TRBD1. Looked up from germline, CDR1 is SGHTA and CDR2 is FQGNSA. The CDR3 spans 15 residues. Trimming removed 1 base from V and 7 bases from J; junction bases left unmatched: 6. The CDR3 DNA reads as TGTGCCAGCAGCTTAGTACAGGGGGTGGGGCAGCCCCAGCATTTT. Its translation is CASSLVQGVGQPQHF. Complete variable domain (other parts from reference TRBV7-2 and TRBJ1-5): GAGVSQSPSNKVTEKGKDVELRCDPISGHTALYWYRQSLGQGLEFLIYFQGNSAPDKSGLPSDRFSAERTGGSVSTLTIQRTQQEDSAVYLCASSLVQGVGQPQHFGDGTRLSIL.

V is TRBV18 and J is TRBJ2-5, with 7 nucleotides matching TRBD1. This CDR3 spans 15 amino acids. Germline V gene data show CDR1 as KGHSH and CDR2 as LQKENI. V lost 1 base and J lost 4; bases outside the gene matches: 6. The CDR3 protein is CASSPQGARGETQYF. The CDR3 DNA is TGTGCCAGCTCACCACAGGGGGCGCGAGGAGAGACCCAGTACTTC.

The chain is built from TRBV7-8 and TRBJ2-7; TRBD2 aligns across 7 bases. After removal of 2 bases from V and 3 bases from J, the junction contained 4 bases not matched to a gene. The germline V gene encodes CDR1 SGHVS and CDR2 FQNEAQ. The CDR3 sequence is 14 residues long. This CDR3 is CASSLSERGYEQYF. The CDR3 DNA sequence: TGTGCCAGCAGCTTATCCGAGCGGGGCTACGAGCAGTACTTC.

The V call is TRBV4-3, the J call TRBJ2-6, with D possibly being TRBD2 (6 bases). Germline CDR1 is LGHNA and CDR2 is YSLEER. V lost 0 bases to trimming and J lost 4 bases, with 13 bases between them. The CDR3 is made up of 17 amino acids. For the CDR3, the DNA is TGCGCCAGCAGCCAAGAGCCTGGGGGGTCCGGGGCCAACGTCCTGACTTTC. It translates to CASSQEPGGSGANVLTF.

This clone has only a few counts. V gene TRBV5-8 combines with J gene TRBJ1-2; D is perhaps TRBD1 (5 bases). The CDR3 contains 16 residues. Germline V lookup: CDR1 SGHTS, CDR2 YDEGEE. The V and J ends lost 0 bases and 0 bases respectively, with 12 bases between them. CDR3: CASSLAQGPANYGYTF. CDR3 bases: TGTGCCAGCAGCTTGGCGCAGGGCCCAGCTAACTATGGCTACACCTTC. Full variable domain (outside the CDR3, taken from reference TRBV5-8 and TRBJ1-2): EAGVTQSPTHLIKTRGQQATLRCSPISGHTSVYWYQQALGLGLQFLLWYDEGEERNRGNFPPRFSGRQFPNYSSELNVNALELEDSALYLCASSLAQGPANYGYTFGSGTRLTVV.